Listed below are T cell receptor beta chains from one sample, sequenced in a study of beta chain features in type 1 diabetes. TCRdb's copy holds only in-frame clones and misses some; the assay was immunoSEQ multiplex PCR. The sample lists around 340,000 clones; 20% were seen once. The sequenced material came from naive CD4+ T cells from blood. The receptors derive from a woman between 18 and 30 years old in good health. CDR3s include the opening cysteine and the closing phenylalanine or tryptophan. The order of the fields is V gene, D gene, clone size, J gene, CDR3 DNA, CDR3 protein. A D gene is named only where the DNA matches it firmly. Rows may omit the clone size; those that give it use once, few, many or a size class.

>TRBV6-5|TRBD1|few|TRBJ1-1
TGTGCCAGCAGTTACTCTGGACAGGGAGTAGGCACTGAAGCTTTCTTT
CASSYSGQGVGTEAFF
>TRBV7-8|-|few|TRBJ2-1
TGTGCCAGCAGCTACCCCCGCAGCGGAACCTACAATGAGCAGTTCTTC
CASSYPRSGTYNEQFF
>TRBV30|TRBD2|-|TRBJ2-1
TGTGCCTGCCAAAGGAGACTAGCTGGCGATGAGCAGTTCTTC
CACQRRLAGDEQFF
>TRBV7-9|TRBD2|few|TRBJ2-5
TGTGCCAGCAGCCCCCTAGCGGGGGCGGAGACCCAGTACTTC
CASSPLAGAETQYF
>TRBV27|TRBD2|-|TRBJ2-1
TGTGCCAGCAGTTTCAGTCCTGGACTAGCGGCCCCTCGCTCCTACAATGAGCAGTTCTTC
CASSFSPGLAAPRSYNEQFF
>TRBV9|-|-|TRBJ1-2
TGTGCCAGCAGCTCTAGGACGGGGGATCGGGGCTACACCTTC
CASSSRTGDRGYTF
>TRBV4-1|TRBD2|few|TRBJ2-1
TGCGCCAGCAGCCACTTCCTGGCGGGAGGGCCCCGGGGCGATGAGCAGTTCTTC
CASSHFLAGGPRGDEQFF
>TRBV9|TRBD2|few|TRBJ2-1
TGTGCCAGCAGCGTGGGAGGGAACGCTGAGCAGTTCTTC
CASSVGGNAEQFF
>TRBV27|TRBD2|-|TRBJ2-7
TGTGCCAGCAGTTCTGGCGGGGGGCAGTACGAGCAGTACTTC
CASSSGGGQYEQYF
>TRBV30|-|few|TRBJ1-2
TGTGCCTGGAGTGTAGTAGCTAACTATGGCTACACCTTC
CAWSVVANYGYTF
>TRBV5-6|TRBD2|-|TRBJ2-3
TGTGCCAGCAGCTGGGGACTAGCGGGGGGCACAGATACGCAGTATTTT
CASSWGLAGGTDTQYF
>TRBV10-3|-|-|TRBJ1-5
TGTGCCATCAGTACTTTAAATAGCAATCAGCCCCAGCATTTT
CAISTLNSNQPQHF
>TRBV19|-|few|TRBJ1-1
TGTGCCAGCACCCCAGGCCTCTCCACTGAAGCTTTCTTT
CASTPGLSTEAFF
>TRBV19|TRBD1|-|TRBJ1-1
TGTGCCAGTAGTATCCCGGACAGGGATGAAGCTTTCTTT
CASSIPDRDEAFF
>TRBV4-1|TRBD2|-|TRBJ2-1
TGCGCCAGCAGCCAAGTAGGGCTAGCGGGACAGATGTTCTTC
CASSQVGLAGQMFF
>TRBV11-2|TRBD2|few|TRBJ2-7
TGTGCCAGCAGCTCGGGACTAGCGGGTACCTACGAGCAGTACTTC
CASSSGLAGTYEQYF
>TRBV7-6|-|few|TRBJ2-3
TGTGCCAGCAGCTTGGAGGGCCTTGGCACAGATACGCAGTATTTT
CASSLEGLGTDTQYF
>TRBV2|TRBD2|-|TRBJ2-7
TGTGCCAGCAGAAAGCGGGGGGCCCCCGAGCAGTACTTC
CASRKRGAPEQYF
>TRBV6-5|TRBD1|-|TRBJ1-2
TGTGCCAGCAGACCAGACAGGGCCCGTGGCTACACCTTC
CASRPDRARGYTF
>TRBV29-1|-|few|TRBJ2-7
TGCAGCGTTGAAAAGCCAGGAGGGTACGAGCAGTACTTC
CSVEKPGGYEQYF
>TRBV29-1|-|few|TRBJ1-2
TGCAGCGTTGAGGTGAGAGGTGGCTACACCTTC
CSVEVRGGYTF
>TRBV15|-|-|TRBJ2-2
TGTGCCACCAGCAGAGACCCGGCCGGGGAGCTGTTTTTT
CATSRDPAGELFF
>TRBV7-9|TRBD1|few|TRBJ2-7
TGTGCCAGCAGCTTCCGGGACAGGGGTTACGAGCAGTACTTC
CASSFRDRGYEQYF
>TRBV18|TRBD1|few|TRBJ1-5
TGTGCCAGCTCACAAACTATGGGACAGCCAAATCAGCCCCAGCATTTT
CASSQTMGQPNQPQHF
>TRBV4-1|-|-|TRBJ2-5
TGCGCCAGCAGCCGCAGGGTGCCCTCCGGTCTGGAAGAGACCCAGTACTTC
CASSRRVPSGLEETQYF
>TRBV4-2|TRBD2|-|TRBJ2-3
TGTGCCAGCAGCCTCCGGACTAGCGGGGTCACAGATACGCAGTATTTT
CASSLRTSGVTDTQYF
>TRBV30|-|-|TRBJ1-1
TGTGCCTGGAGTGTAGCGGAGAACACTGAAGCTTTCTTT
CAWSVAENTEAFF
>TRBV7-3|TRBD2|-|TRBJ2-7
TGTGCCAGCACCCACACCGGGACTAGCTCCTACGAGCAGTACTTC
CASTHTGTSSYEQYF
>TRBV30|TRBD2|-|TRBJ2-7
TGTGCCTGGAGTCGCGGGAGGGAGGAGCAGTACTTC
CAWSRGREEQYF
>TRBV5-1|TRBD1|-|TRBJ2-5
TGCGCCAGCAGCTTGGGGGACAGGGTCAAAGAGACCCAGTACTTC
CASSLGDRVKETQYF
>TRBV25-1|TRBD1|-|TRBJ2-5
TGTGCCAGCAGTGAGGGACAGGTACGGGGAGAGACCCAGTACTTC
CASSEGQVRGETQYF
>TRBV4-1|-|few|TRBJ2-1
TGCGCCAGCCGCCAGCGGAGCTCCTACAATGAGCAGTTCTTC
CASRQRSSYNEQFF
>TRBV6-5|-|-|TRBJ2-7
TGTGCCAGCAGTCCGGACATTCAGGGGAAGCAGTACTTC
CASSPDIQGKQYF
>TRBV5-6|-|few|TRBJ2-7
TGTGCCAGCAGCTCGTACTACGAGCAGTACTTC
CASSSYYEQYF
>TRBV19|TRBD1|-|TRBJ2-7
TGTGCCAGTAGTCCGGACAGGGCCTACGAGCAGTACTTC
CASSPDRAYEQYF
>TRBV14|-|-|TRBJ2-2
TGTGCCAGCAGCATTCAGAATTTGGAGCTGTTTTTT
CASSIQNLELFF
>TRBV7-3|-|-|TRBJ1-1
TGTGCCAGCAGCTCGGACCAGGGGACTGAAGCTTTCTTT
CASSSDQGTEAFF
>TRBV25-1|-|-|TRBJ2-1
TGTGCCAGCACCCCCGCCGGGACACCGTACAATGAGCAGTTCTTC
CASTPAGTPYNEQFF
>TRBV30|TRBD1|few|TRBJ1-5
TGTGCCTGGAGTGCAGGGGGCGCGCATCAGCCCCAGCATTTT
CAWSAGGAHQPQHF
>TRBV4-1|TRBD2|few|TRBJ2-5
TGCGCCAGCAGCCCTCGGACTAGCGGGAGTTATCAAGAGACCCAGTACTTC
CASSPRTSGSYQETQYF
>TRBV7-2|TRBD1|few|TRBJ2-5
TGTGCCAGCAGCTTGGGACAGAGGGAGACCCAGTACTTC
CASSLGQRETQYF
>TRBV4-1|TRBD2|-|TRBJ2-1
TGCGCCAGCAGCCAAGATGGACTAGTCTCGGATGAGCAGTTCTTC
CASSQDGLVSDEQFF
>TRBV4-1|-|few|TRBJ1-3
TGCGCCAGCAGCCCGCGGTTCTCAGTCTCCATATATTTT
CASSPRFSVSIYF
>TRBV7-7|TRBD2|-|TRBJ2-1
TGTGCTAGCACCGCGACCTGGGGGGGTGAGCAGTTCTTC
CASTATWGGEQFF
>TRBV28|TRBD1|-|TRBJ1-1
TGTGCCAGCAGGGTGAGACAGGGGAGGGCTGAAGCTTTCTTT
CASRVRQGRAEAFF
>TRBV15|TRBD1|-|TRBJ2-7
TGTGCCACCAGCAGAGGTCGACAGGGCTACGAGCAGTACTTC
CATSRGRQGYEQYF
>TRBV15|-|few|TRBJ2-3
TGTGCCACATCGGGGGAACCTTGGACAGATACGCAGTATTTT
CATSGEPWTDTQYF
>TRBV7-9|TRBD1|-|TRBJ1-2
TGTGCCAGCAGCTTAGGACAGGGAGCTAACTATGGCTACACCTTC
CASSLGQGANYGYTF
>TRBV30|-|-|TRBJ1-1
TGTGCCTGGAGTTTCACATGGAACACTGAAGCTTTCTTT
CAWSFTWNTEAFF
>TRBV5-1|TRBD2|-|TRBJ2-7
TGCGCCAGCAGCTTGAAAACCCTACGGGGGGAGACCTACGAGCAGTACTTC
CASSLKTLRGETYEQYF
>TRBV19|TRBD1|few|TRBJ1-5
TGTGCCAGTAGTGGGGACAGACGGGGAGTTCAGCCCCAGCATTTT
CASSGDRRGVQPQHF
>TRBV9|TRBD1|few|TRBJ2-1
TGTGCCAGCAGCTCTACGGGACAGGGGTCCTACAATGAGCAGTTCTTC
CASSSTGQGSYNEQFF
>TRBV11-2|-|-|TRBJ1-2
TGTGCCAGCAGCTTAACACAGGGAAGTGCTGGCTACACCTTC
CASSLTQGSAGYTF
>TRBV5-4|TRBD2|few|TRBJ2-7
TGTGCCAGCAGCGTCAAGTGGGGGGGGGTTTACGAGCAGTACTTC
CASSVKWGGVYEQYF
>TRBV4-1|-|-|TRBJ1-5
TGCGCCAGCAGCCAACCCGGGGGTCAGCCCCAGCATTTT
CASSQPGGQPQHF